This TCR beta chain was retrieved from a study of blood T cell repertoires in COVID-19. Background on the study: From T cells, B-cell-depleted T cells, or PBMCs came the material, which was cDNA or gDNA.

The table came from immunoSEQ multiplex PCR; TCRdb's copy has only in-frame clones and leaves some out. The sample yields tens of thousands of clones, approximately 93% seen once. The CDR3 contains 14 residues. V shed 8 bases, J shed 3 bases, and the junction held 8 bases outside the gene matches. Germline CDR1 SGHNT, CDR2 YENEEA. The V gene is TRBV11-3, the J gene TRBJ2-7; TRBD2 aligns across 9 bases. This clonotype was obtained from a man aged 55 to 70 with acute or convalescent COVID-19. Sequencing was carried out using peripheral blood. CDR3 sequence reads: CASGAGGGHYEQYF. Written as DNA, the CDR3 is TGTGCCAGCGGTGCGGGAGGGGGGCACTACGAGCAGTACTTC.